The rows below give T cell receptor beta chains drawn from one sample of a study of blood T cell repertoires in COVID-19. The assay was immunoSEQ multiplex PCR, and TCRdb's table has in-frame clones only and misses some. The table shows under 130,000 clones, with about four fifths occurring only once. What was sequenced was peripheral blood. These receptors were obtained from a woman in her 70s with acute or convalescent COVID-19. Each CDR3 is given with its conserved first and last residue. A D gene is named only where the DNA matches it firmly. Rows give clone size only sometimes, using once, few, many, or a class for an expanded clone.

size	D	V	J	CDR3	DNA
.	.	TRBV5-1	TRBJ2-3	CASSLGQPADTQYF	TGCGCCAGCAGCTTGGGACAGCCCGCAGATACGCAGTATTTT
.	TRBD1	TRBV9	TRBJ2-7	CASSTGTGYEQYF	TGTGCCAGCAGCACCGGGACAGGCTACGAGCAGTACTTC
.	TRBD1	TRBV3-1/TRBV3-2	TRBJ1-2	CASSQGDSREYGYTF	TGTGCCAGCAGCCAGGGGGACAGTCGTGAATATGGCTACACCTTC
.	.	TRBV11-2	TRBJ1-2	CASSSRGRGYGYTF	TGTGCCAGCAGCTCTAGAGGTCGCGGGTATGGCTACACCTTC
.	.	TRBV6-2/TRBV6-3	TRBJ2-5	CASSYSIGVPYF	TGTGCCAGCAGTTACTCGATAGGGGTCCCTTACTTC
.	TRBD2	TRBV7-6	TRBJ2-1	CASSFNSGGPNNEQFF	TGTGCCAGCAGCTTCAATAGCGGGGGGCCCAACAATGAGCAGTTCTTC
once	TRBD1	TRBV6-2/TRBV6-3	TRBJ1-1	CASSPVTGGTNTEAFF	TGTGCCAGCAGTCCCGTGACAGGGGGTACGAACACTGAAGCTTTCTTT
few	TRBD1	TRBV27	TRBJ1-5	CASSSGQGYQPQHF	TGTGCCAGCAGTTCAGGACAGGGGTATCAGCCCCAGCATTTT
.	.	TRBV29-1	TRBJ2-2	CSASPRGTGELFF	TGCAGCGCCTCGCCCCGGGGCACCGGGGAGCTGTTTTTT
once	TRBD1	TRBV9	TRBJ2-2	CASSVGQGMNTGELFF	TGTGCCAGCAGCGTAGGACAGGGGATGAACACCGGGGAGCTGTTTTTT
.	.	TRBV30	TRBJ1-5	CAWSPSGDQPQHF	TGTGCCTGGAGTCCCAGCGGGGATCAGCCCCAGCATTTT
.	.	TRBV2	TRBJ1-6	CASSEGGGGHNSPLHF	TGTGCCAGCAGTGAAGGTGGGGGCGGCCATAATTCACCCCTCCACTTT
.	TRBD1	TRBV6-5	TRBJ1-2	CASSYSMIGGRDGYTF	TGTGCCAGCAGTTACTCGATGATAGGGGGCAGGGATGGCTACACCTTC